The rows below give T cell receptor beta chains drawn from one sample of a study of response to subunit inactivated influenza vaccine. TCRdb reanalysed the RT-PCR reads using MiXCR and keeps one entry per CDR3 protein. Of over 300,000 distinct CDR3 sequences in the sample, less than 25% were seen once. Here the sequenced sample was PBMCs from blood, taken less than 22 months after vaccination. Source of these receptors: a man aged 50 to 69 who received an inactivated influenza vaccine. CDR3s include the opening cysteine and the closing phenylalanine or tryptophan. A D gene is named only where the DNA matches it firmly. Some rows have no size entry. The others give once, few or many, or a class for an expanded clone.

. TRBJ2-3 TRBV3-1 10 . TGTGCCAGCGGGGAGAATACGCAGTATTTT CASGENTQYF
. TRBJ2-7 TRBV12-3/TRBV12-4 14 . TGTGCCAGCAGTTTGGGACATAGGAACTACGAGCAGTACTTC CASSLGHRNYEQYF
few TRBJ1-6 TRBV5-1 15 . TGCGCCAGCAACAGTGGTGACGGGTTGTATTCACCCCTCCACTTT CASNSGDGLYSPLHF
. TRBJ2-1 TRBV29-1 17 TRBD2 TGCAGCGTTCAGGGGACTAGCGGGAGTACCACAATGGTTGAGCAGTTCTTC CSVQGTSGSTTMVEQFF
. TRBJ2-2 TRBV21-1 21 . TGTGCCAGCAGCAAGGTAATCAATCTCGGGACGGCACCTTCCTACACCGGGGAGCTGTTTTTT CASSKVINLGTAPSYTGELFF
. TRBJ1-2 TRBV4-2 15 TRBD1 TGTGCCAGCAGCCGAGAGACCGGGACAGGGGGCGGTTACACCTTC CASSRETGTGGGYTF
. TRBJ2-1 TRBV4-1 22 TRBD2 TGCGCCAGCAGCCAAGATCTCCTGACTAGCGGGAATACTCCGAGCTCCTACAATGAGCAGTTCTTC CASSQDLLTSGNTPSSYNEQFF
few TRBJ2-3 TRBV20-1 14 . TGCAGTCCGATCCCCTACAGATTCACAGATACGCAGTATTTT CSPIPYRFTDTQYF
many TRBJ1-1 TRBV12-3/TRBV12-4 15 . TGTGCCAGCAGTTCCTCATTCGACGGGAACACTGAAGCTTTCTTT CASSSSFDGNTEAFF
few TRBJ2-7 TRBV4-3 12 . TGCGCCAGCAGCCAAGATCGCCAGGAGCAGTACTTC CASSQDRQEQYF
few TRBJ2-5 TRBV11-2 17 TRBD1 TGTGCCAGCAGCTTAAGTTACAGGGGGCGTCTCCAAGAGACCCAGTACTTC CASSLSYRGRLQETQYF
. TRBJ2-2 TRBV7-8 15 . TGTGCCAGCAGCTTATTTCTCGGAAACACCGGGGAGCTGTTTTTT CASSLFLGNTGELFF
once TRBJ2-1 TRBV20-1 14 . TGCAGTGCTTGGGACCACCGCTCCTACAATGAGCAGTTCTTC CSAWDHRSYNEQFF
. TRBJ2-5 TRBV11-2 12 . TGTGCCAGCAGCTTATACAATGGGGACCAGTACTTC CASSLYNGDQYF
. TRBJ2-1 TRBV29-1 15 TRBD2 TGCAGCGCCCGGGAGGCTGGACGGGAGAGAAATGAGCAGTTCTTC CSAREAGRERNEQFF
few TRBJ1-1 TRBV6-5 18 TRBD1 TGTGCCAGCAGTTACTCGGGCAGGGGGTCCTCCTGGTGGAATGAAGCTTTCTTT CASSYSGRGSSWWNEAFF